This TCR beta chain was captured in a study of read filtering for tumor transcriptome and immune sequencing. Turning to the study itself: TCR-mapped reads were about 4 to 10.27 million with IR-seq versus roughly 75 to 1,300 with RNA-seq.

This clonotype occurred many times. This library used roughly 370 ng RNA and molecular barcoded adaptors spanning alpha/delta and beta/gamma chains. Each CDR3 protein is one row after TCRdb ran MiXCR on the reads. The table includes over 35,000 distinct CDR3 sequences, roughly 12% detected once. Sequencing used a population of CD138-negative cells sorted from bone marrow. The sequence derives from a donor at least 40 years old with multiple myeloma.

CDR3 residues: CASRRTGGTDTQYF. CDR3 bases: TGTGCCAGTAGACGGACAGGGGGAACAGATACGCAGTATTTT. The chain uses TRBV19 and TRBJ2-3; 10 nucleotides align to TRBD1. CDR1 is LNHDA and CDR2 is SQIVND in the germline V gene (reference sequence). This CDR3 has 14 residues. The ends lost 6 bases at V and 3 bases at J; junction bases unmatched: 3.